Below, 16 T cell receptor beta chains from the same sample are listed, as sequenced in a study of blood T cell repertoires in COVID-19 (dated by TCRdb to 2018 to 2020). Libraries came from the immunoSEQ multiplex PCR assay. The immuneACCESS repertoire file appears here via TCRdb, limited to in-frame rearrangements. These files lack a portion of the clones; in checked studies, under half of the deficit traces to unresolved V genes, and the cause of the others is not known. For this sample the table gives some 26,000 clones, of which around 85% were detected only once. Approximately 16% of the sample comes from the top ten. Source material: peripheral blood. These TCRs come from a human donor in a cohort sampled during active COVID-19.

This chain uses TRBV14 with TRBJ2-7; possibly TRBD2 for D (5 bases). With 4 bases removed from V and 1 base from J, the gap between germline ends came to 17 bases. CDR3 size: 16 residues. CDR1 SGHDN and CDR2 FVKESK come from the germline V gene. CDR3 region: CASSPTSPIRSYEQYF. The DNA for the CDR3 is TGTGCCAGCAGCCCTACTAGTCCTATACGGTCCTACGAGCAGTACTTC.

V is TRBV5-1 and J is TRBJ1-6; D is unclear. There are 14 residues in the CDR3. Germline CDR1 reads SGHRS; CDR2 reads YFSETQ. Between the trimmed V and J ends, which lost 0 bases and 7 bases, there was a span of 8 bases. The CDR3 nucleotides read TGCGCCAGCAGCTTGGGGCAGACAAATTCACCCCTCCACTTT. Translated: CASSLGQTNSPLHF.

This clone was seen a handful of times. The chain has TRBV11-3 and TRBJ2-1; 7 nucleotides match TRBD2. CDR3 length: 15 amino acids. Germline CDR1 SGHNT, CDR2 YENEEA. Trimming took 3 bases from V and 0 from J; bases not matched to a gene: 2. CDR3 amino acids: CASSLGGSSYNEQFF. The CDR3 region has the DNA TGTGCCAGCAGCTTGGGGGGGAGCTCCTACAATGAGCAGTTCTTC.

The chain combines TRBV7-6 with TRBJ2-2; D remains ambiguous. Between the trimmed V and J ends, which lost 2 bases and 0 bases, there was a span of 7 bases. From germline, CDR1 is SGHVS and CDR2 FNYEAQ. There are 15 residues in the CDR3. The CDR3 loop is CASSLSPTNTGELFF. The CDR3 region has the DNA TGTGCCAGCAGCTTATCGCCTACGAACACCGGGGAGCTGTTTTTT.

This chain links TRBV5-1 with TRBJ2-7; 8 nucleotides line up with TRBD2. The germline V gene has CDR1 SGHRS and CDR2 YFSETQ. The V and J ends lost 3 bases and 1 base, in that order; junction bases with no gene match: 12. The CDR3 loop spans 17 amino acids. CDR3: CASSSRGGPRSSYEQYF. The CDR3 nucleotides read TGCGCCAGCAGCTCACGGGGGGGGCCGCGCAGTTCCTACGAGCAGTACTTC.

The chain has TRBV19 and TRBJ1-1, with D hard to call. Trimming took 1 base from V and 5 from J, leaving 11 bases between them. Germline CDR1 reads LNHDA; CDR2 reads SQIVND (reference sequence). This CDR3 is built from 14 residues. CDR3: CASSIGGGRTEAFF. DNA of the CDR3: TGTGCCAGTAGTATAGGGGGAGGTAGGACTGAAGCTTTCTTT.

The genes are TRBV5-6 and TRBJ1-1; the match to TRBD1 covers 10 bases. V was pared by 5 bases and J by 5 bases, with 15 bases of the junction left unmatched. The CDR3 covers 17 residues. Germline assignment: CDR1 SGHDT and CDR2 YYEEEE. The CDR3 bases are TGTGCCAGCAGACCAATAGTCTCCGGGACAGGGGAAACTGAAGCTTTCTTT. Protein product: CASRPIVSGTGETEAFF.

V and J are TRBV5-4 and TRBJ2-2; 9 nucleotides agree with TRBD2. The CDR3 contains 18 residues. V dropped 2 bases and J dropped 1; count of bases not matched to a gene: 9. Per germline, CDR1 SGHNT and CDR2 YYREEE (reference sequence). For the CDR3, the DNA is TGTGCCAGCAGCTTTGGGGGGCTAGCGGGGTGGAACACCGGGGAGCTGTTTTTT. Translating it yields CASSFGGLAGWNTGELFF.

The chain is built from TRBV5-4 and TRBJ2-2; D perhaps matches TRBD2 (6 bases). CDR1 and CDR2 (germline): SGHNT, YYREEE (reference sequence). The CDR3 is made up of 16 amino acids. The ends were cut back, 6 bases at V and 1 base at J, with 16 bases in the middle. The CDR3 DNA reads TGTGCCAGCACCACCGCAGGAGGGGAGAACACCGGGGAGCTGTTTTTT. Amino acid sequence: CASTTAGGENTGELFF.

The chain employs TRBV7-2 and TRBJ2-3; perhaps TRBD2 as D (5 bases). CDR3 size: 16 residues. Trimming took 1 base from V and 0 from J, leaving 11 bases between them. CDR1 SGHTA and CDR2 FQGNSA come from the germline V gene. CDR3 nucleotides: TGTGCCAGCAGCTTAGTTGGTAGGACTAGCACAGATACGCAGTATTTT. This translates into CASSLVGRTSTDTQYF.

This sequence joins TRBV30 and TRBJ1-1; D gene unclear. Germline V lookup: CDR1 GTSNPN, CDR2 SVGIG (reference sequence). The CDR3 is 11 residues long. Trimming stripped 3 bases from V and 5 bases from J, with 7 bases between. The CDR3 here is CAWRSGTEAFF. CDR3 nucleotides: TGTGCCTGGAGGAGCGGTACTGAAGCTTTCTTT.

This clone came up once. This chain joins TRBV9 and TRBJ1-2; D remains ambiguous. The CDR3 length is 14 residues. Germline CDR1 and CDR2: SGDLS and YYNGEE. V lost 0 bases and J 4 bases, leaving 10 bases between the germline ends. In DNA, the CDR3 is TGTGCCAGCAGCGTAGCCGGGAGATCCTATGGCTACACCTTC. Translated: CASSVAGRSYGYTF. The full variable domain, in which reference TRBV9 and TRBJ1-2 provide the parts outside the CDR3, is DSGVTQTPKHLITATGQRVTLRCSPRSGDLSVYWYQQSLDQGLQFLIQYYNGEERAKGNILERFSAQQFPDLHSELNLSSLELGDSALYFCASSVAGRSYGYTFGSGTRLTVV.

V and J are TRBV18 and TRBJ1-6, with D maybe TRBD1 (5 bases). Trimming removed 4 bases at V and 14 bases at J, with 18 bases between. Per the germline V gene, CDR1 is KGHSH and CDR2 is LQKENI. The CDR3 totals 14 residues. The DNA of the CDR3 is TGTGCCAGCTCACTTGGGGCAATCCAATCATCCCTCCACTTT. This sequence encodes CASSLGAIQSSLHF.

The J gene is TRBJ2-2, the V gene TRBV18, with TRBD1 matching over 9 bases. This CDR3 region has 17 residues. The V segment lost 1 base and the J segment 3 bases; nucleotides outside the gene matches: 6. CDR1 is KGHSH and CDR2 is LQKENI in the germline V gene. CDR3 DNA: TGTGCCAGCTCACCACTGGGACAGGGACTGGACACCGGGGAGCTGTTTTTT. Protein product: CASSPLGQGLDTGELFF.

The chain combines TRBV19 with TRBJ1-1; 7 nucleotides match TRBD1. This CDR3 is built from 13 residues. Looked up from germline, CDR1 is LNHDA and CDR2 is SQIVND (reference sequence). With 8 bases clipped from V and 0 bases from J, the junction kept 3 bases outside the gene matches. The CDR3 bases are TGTGCCAGTGCAGACAGGGTGAACACTGAAGCTTTCTTT. It encodes CASADRVNTEAFF. Filled out from reference TRBV19 and TRBJ1-1, the complete variable domain reads DGGITQSPKYLFRKEGQNVTLSCEQNLNHDAMYWYRQDPGQGLRLIYYSQIVNDFQKGDIAEGYSVSREKKESFPLTVTSAQKNPTAFYLCASADRVNTEAFFGQGTRLTVV.

The rearrangement uses TRBV5-4 and TRBJ2-7, with 8 bases lining up with TRBD2. V lost 0 bases, J lost 2 bases, and 4 bases stayed unmatched. CDR3 length equals 15 residues. The V gene's germline CDR1 is SGHNT and CDR2 YYREEE (reference sequence). The CDR3 sequence: CASSLGAGETYEQYF. CDR3 in DNA: TGTGCCAGCAGCTTGGGAGCGGGAGAAACCTACGAGCAGTACTTC.